This T cell receptor beta chain was documented in a study of shared clonotypes between healthy human individuals. Trimming took 3 bases from V and 2 from J; bases not matched to a gene: 6. This CDR3 has 18 amino acids. The germline gives CDR1 SGHDN, CDR2 FVKESK. Repertoires were generated with immunoSEQ multiplex PCR, while TCRdb's copy carries only in-frame clones and drops some. The sample records approximately 400,000 clones, roughly 96% being singletons. Sample: memory CD8+ T cells sorted from blood. The subset here: CD45RO+ cells pooled with CCR7-negative TemRA cells. This receptor was obtained from a man younger than 40 in good health. V and J are TRBV14 and TRBJ2-2, with 13 bases lining up with TRBD2. This CDR3 is CASSQELAGGPNTGELFF. The DNA of the CDR3 is TGTGCCAGCAGCCAGGAACTAGCGGGAGGGCCCAACACCGGGGAGCTGTTTTTT.